The 10 T cell receptor beta chains presented below share a single source sample, sequenced in a study of blood T cells in healthy people across ages. Through a sample-barcoded 5' primer and a J-beta primer mix, a second PCR was run for about 6 to 12 cycles. TCRdb passed the 5' RACE reads through MiXCR, listing each CDR3 protein once. Among roughly 1,500,000 distinct CDR3 sequences listed, 30% to 40% were seen once. The specimen was blood. These receptor sequences come from a woman aged 25 to 39 in good health.

This clonotype was detected ten times or more. This CDR3 is CAISEGAQSYEQYF. The CDR3 coding sequence is TGTGCCATCAGTGAGGGGGCCCAATCCTACGAGCAGTACTTC. This rearrangement joins TRBV10-3 to TRBJ2-7, with a possible D match to TRBD1 (5 bases). V lost 2 bases, J lost 1 base, and 9 bases lay in between. The CDR3 length is 14 residues. Germline lookup yields CDR1 ENHRY and CDR2 SYGVKD.

The CDR3 DNA follows: TGTGCCAGCAGGGCCTCCGGGACTAGCGTTAATGAGCAGTTCTTC. Its protein is CASRASGTSVNEQFF. This chain connects TRBV2 to TRBJ2-1; TRBD2 matches at 10 bases. CDR3 length equals 15 residues. The V gene's germline CDR1 is SNHLY and CDR2 FYNNEI. J gave up 7 bases and V 6 bases, and 9 bases lay outside the gene matches.

The CDR3 sequence: CASSGAEAYEQYF. The CDR3 DNA is TGTGCCAGCAGCGGAGCGGAAGCCTACGAGCAGTACTTC. The chain combines TRBV28 with TRBJ2-7; the D gene is possibly TRBD2 (5 bases). Germline CDR1 reads MDHEN; CDR2 reads SYDVKM. This CDR3 has 13 residues. V was trimmed by 6 bases and J by 2 bases, leaving 11 bases between them.

This clonotype was picked up a small number of times. The chain has TRBV20-1 and TRBJ2-1, with a possible D match to TRBD2 (7 bases). V was pared by 5 bases and J by 7 bases, with 18 bases between. Germline V gene lookup returns CDR1 DFQATT and CDR2 SNEGSKA (reference sequence). This CDR3 region has 14 residues. The CDR3 loop reads CSAHWGGAMNEQFF. DNA of the CDR3: TGCAGTGCTCACTGGGGGGGGGCCATGAATGAGCAGTTCTTC.

The chain links TRBV7-8 to TRBJ2-7, with TRBD1 matching 10 bases. CDR1 is SGHVS and CDR2 is FQNEAQ in the germline V gene. The trim removed 10 bases at V and 6 bases at J, leaving 18 bases unmatched. The CDR3 has 16 residues. CDR3 coding DNA: TGTGCCACCGGGACAGGGGTGAGACAGGGGGAAAGCGAGCAGTACTTC. Its translation: CATGTGVRQGESEQYF.

The CDR3 spells CASSRGSFAAYNEQFF. CDR3 bases: TGTGCCAGCAGCCGTGGGAGCTTTGCGGCCTACAATGAGCAGTTCTTC. The chain has TRBV7-2 and TRBJ2-1, with D perhaps matching TRBD2 (5 bases). CDR3 length: 16 amino acids. V lost 5 bases, J lost 2 bases, and 16 bases lay in between. From germline, CDR1 is SGHTA and CDR2 FQGNSA.

This clonotype was recorded at least ten times. The J gene is TRBJ2-3, the V gene TRBV5-1; D call uncertain. Trimming cost V 0 bases and J 0 bases, with 11 bases left between them. The CDR3 length is 16 residues. Germline assignment: CDR1 SGHRS and CDR2 YFSETQ. CDR3 nucleotide sequence: TGCGCCAGCAGCTTGGGCCCCGACCCTAGCACAGATACGCAGTATTTT. The encoded protein is CASSLGPDPSTDTQYF.

At least ten counts were recorded for this clonotype. DNA of the CDR3: TGCAGTGCCCTAGCGGGAGAGTCGGATACGCAGTATTTT. Residues: CSALAGESDTQYF. The chain couples TRBV20-1 to TRBJ2-3, with TRBD2 matching 10 bases. Germline CDR1 and CDR2: DFQATT and SNEGSKA (reference sequence). The CDR3 covers 13 residues. Trimming cost V 6 bases and J 6 bases; bases outside gene matches: 6.

In DNA form, the CDR3 reads TGTGCCAGCAGCTTTCCGCCGGGACAGACCTACAATGAGCAGTTCTTC. Translation: CASSFPPGQTYNEQFF. The chain is built from TRBV7-9 and TRBJ2-1, with TRBD1 matching 7 bases. CDR1 is SEHNR and CDR2 is FQNEAQ in the germline V gene (reference sequence). The CDR3 consists of 16 residues. Unmatched junction bases numbered 7, after V lost 3 bases and J lost 2 bases.

The V and J genes are TRBV20-1 and TRBJ2-5; 8 nucleotides match TRBD2. The CDR3 is made up of 15 amino acids. Germline lookup yields CDR1 DFQATT and CDR2 SNEGSKA (reference sequence). V gave up 0 bases and J gave up 5 bases; unmatched junction bases: 8. CDR3 amino acids: CSARDLREGSETQYF. In DNA form, the CDR3 reads TGCAGTGCTAGAGATCTACGGGAGGGGTCGGAGACCCAGTACTTC.